This T cell receptor (delta chain) stems from a study of gamma-delta chains in newborns, infants, children. Across the study: Polyclonal expansion of innate γδ T cells after birth follows microbial exposure.

TCRdb reran clone calling via CATT on the reads. The profile shows 3,000 to 4,500 delta-chain clones, 0.64% of them singletons. The CDR3 has 15 amino acids. Germline V lookup: CDR1 GEAIGNYY, CDR2 EKD. A word on this clone: The protein given by TCRdb reflects a much larger clone and differs at residue 3 from this DNA's translation, likely from a read error; the protein shown is the DNA's translation.

Material: blood. V and J are TRDV2 and TRDJ2; 8 bases agree with TRDD3. The TCR originated in a child who was a newborn, infant or young child, either healthy, febrile or measles-vaccinated (not recorded which). The CDR3 region has the DNA TGTGCCCGTGACAAACTGGGGGCTTCGACAGCACAACTCTTCTTT. Its translation is CARDKLGASTAQLFF.